The rows below give T cell receptor beta chains drawn from one sample of a study of T cells in Graves' hyperthyroidism and ophthalmopathy. TCRdb reanalysed the multiplex PCR reads using MiXCR and keeps one entry per CDR3 protein. The table lists hundreds of thousands of distinct CDR3 sequences, about 16% of them singletons. The sample comprised blood. The source of these receptors is a woman between 55 and 75 years old with Graves' ophthalmopathy. Each CDR3 is given with its conserved first and last residue. The D gene is left open where the match is weak. Clone size is given for some rows only: seen once, a few or many times, or a class if the clone is expanded.

size,J,length,D,V,CDR3,DNA
few,TRBJ2-1,12,.,TRBV29-1,CSAKGSYNEQFF,TGCAGCGCAAAGGGCTCCTACAATGAGCAGTTCTTC
.,TRBJ2-2,15,.,TRBV3-1,CASSYRAANTGELFF,TGTGCCAGCAGTTACAGGGCGGCGAACACCGGGGAGCTGTTTTTT
many,TRBJ1-2,13,.,TRBV12-3/TRBV12-4,CASSLGPNYGYTF,TGTGCCAGCAGTTTAGGGCCGAACTATGGCTACACCTTC
many,TRBJ1-2,15,TRBD1,TRBV3-1,CASSQNGQGYYGYTF,TGTGCCAGCAGCCAAAACGGACAGGGGTACTATGGCTACACCTTC
many,TRBJ2-1,11,.,TRBV2,CAFGTYNEQFF,TGTGCCTTCGGGACATACAATGAGCAGTTCTTC
many,TRBJ2-7,15,TRBD2,TRBV4-1,CASSLLAGWSYEQYF,TGCGCCAGCAGCCTGCTAGCGGGATGGTCCTACGAGCAGTACTTC
.,TRBJ1-2,13,TRBD1,TRBV6-1,CASSRQGIYGYTF,TGTGCCAGCAGCAGACAGGGGATCTATGGCTACACCTTC
few,TRBJ2-7,16,.,TRBV4-1,CASSHVGGPFGREQYF,TGCGCCAGCAGCCATGTGGGGGGGCCTTTTGGGCGTGAGCAGTACTTC
.,TRBJ1-5,14,.,TRBV7-8,CASSSGNPENPQHF,TGTGCCAGCAGCTCCGGGAACCCAGAAAACCCCCAGCATTTT
many,TRBJ1-5,14,.,TRBV29-1,CSVAQGTSNQPQHF,TGCAGCGTTGCACAGGGTACTAGCAATCAGCCCCAGCATTTT
many,TRBJ2-1,16,.,TRBV6-2/TRBV6-3,CASSPRGRTLYNEQFF,TGTGCCAGCAGTCCCCGGGGGCGGACCCTCTACAATGAGCAGTTCTTC
many,TRBJ1-6,12,.,TRBV2,CASSDEVSPLHF,TGTGCCAGCAGTGATGAGGTTTCACCCCTCCACTTT
.,TRBJ1-3,19,TRBD1,TRBV20-1,CSANRGTGIRNHSGNTIYF,TGCAGTGCAAATAGGGGGACAGGGATTCGAAACCACTCTGGAAACACCATATATTTT
few,TRBJ2-1,15,.,TRBV28,CASSSLDRDYNEQLF,TGTGCCAGCAGTTCCCTGGACAGGGACTACAATGAGCAGCTCTTC
many,TRBJ2-1,14,TRBD1,TRBV7-2,CASSQGQVYNEQFF,TGTGCCAGCAGCCAAGGACAGGTCTACAATGAGCAGTTCTTC
many,TRBJ2-3,15,.,TRBV12-5,CASGLPEGTTDTQYF,TGTGCTAGTGGTTTGCCAGAGGGCACCACAGATACGCAGTATTTT